These 9 T cell receptor beta chains share one sample of origin, sequenced in a study of tumor-infiltrating lymphocytes in primary liver carcinoma. The study co-extracted DNA and RNA from around 20-30 mg of unsorted bulk tissue. TCR beta cDNA was made from roughly 450 ng total RNA with a constant-region primer. It was through three nested multiplex PCR rounds of slightly modified ARM-PCR that TCR beta libraries arose. A C-beta reverse primer was combined with TRBV1-TRBV30 forward primers in the first two PCR rounds, and each round had 10 cycles. TCRdb reprocessed the multiplex PCR reads with MiXCR, giving one entry per CDR3 protein. The data contain approximately 99,000 distinct CDR3 sequences, approximately 68% of them singletons. Sequencing used liver tumor tissue from sampling region 5. Described subset: tumor region T5, tumor centre. These receptors were collected from an older woman with primary liver carcinoma and hepatitis B virus infection.

A remark on this clonotype: No conserved phenylalanine or tryptophan is present at the end of the CDR3, so a read error is the likely explanation. The chain couples TRBV6-6 to TRBJ1-1; TRBD1 might be the D (5 bases). Trimming stripped 7 bases from V and 4 bases from J, with 16 bases between. The CDR3 runs to 14 residues. Germline CDR1 reads MNHNY; CDR2 reads SVGAGI (reference sequence). CDR3 DNA: TGTGCCAGCACCCGGGAGAGGGGATTCACTGAAGCTTTCTCT. It codes for CASTRERGFTEAFS.

To note about this clonotype: The conserved final phenylalanine or tryptophan is absent from the CDR3, which likely points to a read error. The DNA is left out, because the CDR3 cannot be placed on it with certainty; the CDR3 is given as TCRdb lists it. V is TRBV11-2 and J is TRBJ2-5. In germline, CDR1 is SGHAT, CDR2 FQNNGV. With termini counted, the CDR3 has 13 amino acids. CDR3: CACSLDIGDREYS.

This clonotype is classed as medium-sized. The chain recombines TRBV11-2 with TRBJ2-7; D is perhaps TRBD1 or TRBD2 (6 bases each). Per the germline V gene, CDR1 is SGHAT and CDR2 is FQNNGV. Trimming removed 5 bases at V and 9 bases at J, with 11 bases between. This CDR3 is built from 11 residues. This CDR3 reads CASSQGGWQYF. In DNA form, the CDR3 reads TGTGCCAGCAGCCAAGGGGGGTGGCAGTACTTC.

This clonotype was found once. Its ends do not fully match the called genes, so a read error is possible. The V and J genes are TRBV7-9 and TRBJ2-5; the match to TRBD1 covers 9 bases. CDR3 length equals 16 residues. Germline V gene lookup returns CDR1 SEHNR and CDR2 FQNEAQ (reference sequence). This chain's CDR3 is CASSLTGGWDLETQYF. The CDR3 region has the DNA TGTGCCAGTAGCTTGACAGGGGGTTGGGACCTAGAGACCCAGTACTTC.

Of note for this clonotype: A much larger clonotype is one base distant, so this may be a read error. This sequence joins TRBV6-2 or TRBV6-3 and TRBJ1-2; possible D gene TRBD1, 6 bases. This CDR3 comprises 15 residues. The germline gives CDR1 MNHEY, CDR2 SVGEGT. In nucleotides, the CDR3 is TGTGCCAGCAACTACGGGGGGGCCGCTAACTATCGCTACACCTTC. It yields the protein CASNYGGAANYRYTF.

In regard to this clonotype: This CDR3 fails to terminate in the conserved phenylalanine or tryptophan, so it likely reflects a read error. Because the CDR3's place on the DNA is in doubt, the DNA is left out and the CDR3 is given as listed by TCRdb. The chain employs TRBV4-1 and TRBJ1-2; the table's D call, TRBD1, has no DNA check behind it. Ends included, the CDR3 has 11 residues. Germline V gene lookup returns CDR1 MGHRA and CDR2 YSYEKL. The CDR3 spells CASSDSYGYTL.

The chain recombines TRBV11-3 with TRBJ2-7; D call uncertain. The CDR3 loop spans 11 amino acids. In germline, CDR1 is SGHNT, CDR2 YENEEA. With 7 bases removed from V and 5 bases from J, the gap between germline ends came to 9 bases. The CDR3 nucleotides are TGTGCCAGCACACAGAGTCACGAGCAGTACTTC. It yields the protein CASTQSHEQYF.

Note on this clonotype: A read error may account for a junction end that differs from germline. The chain joins TRBV11-2 to TRBJ2-5; possibly TRBD1 or TRBD2 for D (6 bases each). The CDR3 sequence is 13 residues long. Germline V gene data show CDR1 as SGHAT and CDR2 as FQNNGV. CDR3 protein: CASSLWGAETQYF. In nucleotides, the CDR3 is TGTGCCAGTAGCTTGTGGGGGGCGGAGACCCAGTATTTC.

This clonotype was found once. This rearrangement joins TRBV5-1 to TRBJ2-7; TRBD2 matches 7 bases. V trimming: 10 bases; J trimming: 2 bases; junction bases outside the gene matches: 15. Germline CDR1 and CDR2: SGHRS and YFSETQ. The CDR3 is made up of 15 amino acids. CDR3 amino acids: CACNLGGVGPYEQYF. As DNA, the CDR3 is TGCGCCTGCAACTTGGGAGGGGTGGGGCCCTACGAGCAGTACTTC. The full variable domain, its missing parts supplied by reference TRBV5-1 and TRBJ2-7, is KAGVTQTPRYLIKTRGQQVTLSCSPISGHRSVSWYQQTPGQGLQFLFEYFSETQRNKGNFPGRFSGRQFSNSRSEMNVSTLELGDSALYLCACNLGGVGPYEQYFGPGTRLTVT.